This T cell receptor (beta chain) was identified during a study of cytomegalovirus exposure and HLA in healthy donors. Findings of the study overall: A list of roughly 180 TCR beta chains associated with cytomegalovirus was given. The tendency of first-cohort TCR clusters to co-occur in the approximately 110 validation repertoires was identified by a subsequent analysis. Cytomegalovirus status was reportedly diagnosed by the classifier with high sensitivity and specificity. Specificity for CMV antigens was confirmed in vitro for a few of the CMV-associated chains.

Generated by immunoSEQ multiplex PCR, the TCRdb table keeps only in-frame clones and is missing some. Of approximately 270,000 clones in the sample, 80% to 90% were seen once. V was cut by 0 bases and J by 0 bases, with 15 bases left in between. The CDR3 has 17 amino acids. The germline CDR1 and CDR2 sequences are SNHLY and FYNNEI. Details on this clone: The antigen remains undetermined.

The chain has TRBV2 and TRBJ2-7, with D maybe TRBD2 (5 bases). Material: PBMCs. The sequence came from a woman between 18 and 30 years old in good health and CMV-seronegative. In DNA form, the CDR3 reads TGTGCCAGCAGTGAAGCCCCTCCGGGGAAGGGCTCCTACGAGCAGTACTTC. This codes for CASSEAPPGKGSYEQYF.